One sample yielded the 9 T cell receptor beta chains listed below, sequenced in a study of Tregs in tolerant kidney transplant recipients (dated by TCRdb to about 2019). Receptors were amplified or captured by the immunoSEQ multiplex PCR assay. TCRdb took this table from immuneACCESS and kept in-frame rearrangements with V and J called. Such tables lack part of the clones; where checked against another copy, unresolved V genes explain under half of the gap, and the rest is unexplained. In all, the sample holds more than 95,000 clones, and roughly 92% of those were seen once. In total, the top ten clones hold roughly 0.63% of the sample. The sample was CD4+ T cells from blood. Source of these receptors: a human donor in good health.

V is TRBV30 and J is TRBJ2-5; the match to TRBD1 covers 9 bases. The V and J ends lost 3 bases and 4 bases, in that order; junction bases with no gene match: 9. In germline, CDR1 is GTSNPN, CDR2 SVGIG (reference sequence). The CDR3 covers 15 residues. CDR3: CAWRGDREGRETQYF. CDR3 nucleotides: TGTGCCTGGAGAGGGGACAGGGAAGGTCGAGAGACCCAGTACTTC.

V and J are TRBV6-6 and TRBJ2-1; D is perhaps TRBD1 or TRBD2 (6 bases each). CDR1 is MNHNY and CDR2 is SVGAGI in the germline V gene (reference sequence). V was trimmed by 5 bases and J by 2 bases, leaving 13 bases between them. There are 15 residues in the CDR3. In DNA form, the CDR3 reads TGTGCCAGCAGTCGACAGGCGGGGACCTACAATGAGCAGTTCTTC. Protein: CASSRQAGTYNEQFF.

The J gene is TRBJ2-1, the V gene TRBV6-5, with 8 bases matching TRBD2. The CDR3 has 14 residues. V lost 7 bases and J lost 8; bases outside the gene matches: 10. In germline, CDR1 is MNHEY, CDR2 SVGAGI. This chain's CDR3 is CASTRGGRRDEQFF. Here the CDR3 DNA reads TGTGCCAGCACCCGGGGGGGGCGCCGCGATGAGCAGTTCTTC.

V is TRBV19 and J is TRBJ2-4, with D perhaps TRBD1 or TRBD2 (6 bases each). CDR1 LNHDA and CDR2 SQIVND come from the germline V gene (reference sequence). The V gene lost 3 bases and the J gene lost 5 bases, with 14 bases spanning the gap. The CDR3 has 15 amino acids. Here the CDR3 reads CASSIGGGRENIQYF. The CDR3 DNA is TGTGCCAGTAGTATCGGGGGCGGACGGGAAAACATTCAGTACTTC.

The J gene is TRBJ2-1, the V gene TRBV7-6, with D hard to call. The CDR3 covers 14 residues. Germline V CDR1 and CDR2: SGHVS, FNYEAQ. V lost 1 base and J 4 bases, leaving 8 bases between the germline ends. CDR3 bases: TGTGCCAGCAGCTTAGGCTCTTTTTACAATGAGCAGTTCTTC. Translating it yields CASSLGSFYNEQFF.

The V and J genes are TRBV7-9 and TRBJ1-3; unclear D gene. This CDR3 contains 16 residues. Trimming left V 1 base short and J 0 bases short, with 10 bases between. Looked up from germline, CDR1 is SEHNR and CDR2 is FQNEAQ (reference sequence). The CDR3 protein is CASSLVPGYSGNTIYF. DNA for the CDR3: TGTGCCAGCAGCTTAGTCCCGGGTTACTCTGGAAACACCATATATTTT.

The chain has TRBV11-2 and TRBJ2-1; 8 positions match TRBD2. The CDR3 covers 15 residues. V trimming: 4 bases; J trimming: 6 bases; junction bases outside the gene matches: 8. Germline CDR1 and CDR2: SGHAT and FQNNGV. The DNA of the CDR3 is TGTGCCAGCAGCTCCGCGAGCGGGAGTGGCAATGAGCAGTTCTTC. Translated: CASSSASGSGNEQFF.

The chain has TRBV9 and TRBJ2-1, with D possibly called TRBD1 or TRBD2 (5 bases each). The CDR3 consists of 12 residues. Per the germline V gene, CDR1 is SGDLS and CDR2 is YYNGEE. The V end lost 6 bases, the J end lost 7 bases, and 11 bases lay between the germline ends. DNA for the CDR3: TGTGCCAGCACGAGAGAGGGGAATGAGCAGTTCTTC. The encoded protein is CASTREGNEQFF.

In nucleotides, the CDR3 is TGTGCCAGCAGCTTCGGGACAGGGGGGAAGACCCAGTACTTC. Its translation: CASSFGTGGKTQYF. The chain joins TRBV7-9 to TRBJ2-5; TRBD1 matches at 11 bases. V was clipped by 3 bases and J by 6 bases; unmatched bases: 3. This CDR3 has 14 amino acids. The germline V gene encodes CDR1 SEHNR and CDR2 FQNEAQ (reference sequence).